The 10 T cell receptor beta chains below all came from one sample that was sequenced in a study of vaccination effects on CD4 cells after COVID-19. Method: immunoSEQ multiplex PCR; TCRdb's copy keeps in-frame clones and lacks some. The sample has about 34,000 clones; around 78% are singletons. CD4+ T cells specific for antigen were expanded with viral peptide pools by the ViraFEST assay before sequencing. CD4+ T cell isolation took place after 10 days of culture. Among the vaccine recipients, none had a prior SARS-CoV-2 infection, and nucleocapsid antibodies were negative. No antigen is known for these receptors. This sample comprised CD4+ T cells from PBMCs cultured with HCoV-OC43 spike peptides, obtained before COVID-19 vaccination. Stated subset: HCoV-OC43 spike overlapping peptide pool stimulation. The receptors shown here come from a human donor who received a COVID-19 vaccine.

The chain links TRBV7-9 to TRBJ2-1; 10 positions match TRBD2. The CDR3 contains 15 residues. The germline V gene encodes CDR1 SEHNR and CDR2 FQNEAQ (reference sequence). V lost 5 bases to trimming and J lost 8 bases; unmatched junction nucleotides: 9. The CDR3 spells CASSLGTSDLDEQFF. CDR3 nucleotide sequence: TGTGCCAGCAGCCTCGGGACTAGCGACCTGGATGAGCAGTTCTTC.

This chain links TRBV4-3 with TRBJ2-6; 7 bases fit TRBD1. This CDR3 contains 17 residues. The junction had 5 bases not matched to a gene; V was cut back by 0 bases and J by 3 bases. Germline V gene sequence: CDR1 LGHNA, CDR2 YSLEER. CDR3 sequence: CASSQDGPGGGANVLTF. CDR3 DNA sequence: TGCGCCAGCAGCCAAGATGGGCCAGGGGGTGGGGCCAACGTCCTGACTTTC.

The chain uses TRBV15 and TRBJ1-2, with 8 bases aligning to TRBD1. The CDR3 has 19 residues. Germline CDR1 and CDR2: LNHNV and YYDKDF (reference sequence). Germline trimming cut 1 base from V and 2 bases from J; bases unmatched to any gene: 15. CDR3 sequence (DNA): TGTGCCACCAGCAGAGTGTTCCTGAGGACAGGGATTTCGAACTATGGCTACACCTTC. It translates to CATSRVFLRTGISNYGYTF.

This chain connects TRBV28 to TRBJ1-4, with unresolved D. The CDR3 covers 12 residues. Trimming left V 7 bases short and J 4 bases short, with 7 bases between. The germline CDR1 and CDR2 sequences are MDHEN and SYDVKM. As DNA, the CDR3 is TGTGCCAGCAAACCTTTTAATGAAAAACTGTTTTTT. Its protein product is CASKPFNEKLFF.

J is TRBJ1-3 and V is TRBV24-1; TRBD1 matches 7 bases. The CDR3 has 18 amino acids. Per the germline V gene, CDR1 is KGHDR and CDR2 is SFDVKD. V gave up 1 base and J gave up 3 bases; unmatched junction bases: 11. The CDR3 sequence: CATSDFATGLGRGNTIYF. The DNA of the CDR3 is TGTGCCACCAGTGATTTTGCGACAGGGTTGGGTCGTGGAAACACCATATATTTT.

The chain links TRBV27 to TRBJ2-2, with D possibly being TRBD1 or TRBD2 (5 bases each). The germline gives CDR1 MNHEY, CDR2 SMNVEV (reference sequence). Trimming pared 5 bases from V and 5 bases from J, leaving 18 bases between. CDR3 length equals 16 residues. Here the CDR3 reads CASSAPGAFDTGELFF. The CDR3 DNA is TGTGCCAGCAGTGCGCCCGGGGCGTTCGATACCGGGGAGCTGTTTTTT.

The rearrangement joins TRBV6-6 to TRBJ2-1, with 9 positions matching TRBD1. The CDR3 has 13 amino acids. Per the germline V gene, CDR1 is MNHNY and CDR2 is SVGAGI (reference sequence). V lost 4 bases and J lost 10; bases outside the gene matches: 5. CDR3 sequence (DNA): TGTGCCAGCAGTTGGACAGGGGAGGACGAGCAGTTCTTC. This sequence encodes CASSWTGEDEQFF.

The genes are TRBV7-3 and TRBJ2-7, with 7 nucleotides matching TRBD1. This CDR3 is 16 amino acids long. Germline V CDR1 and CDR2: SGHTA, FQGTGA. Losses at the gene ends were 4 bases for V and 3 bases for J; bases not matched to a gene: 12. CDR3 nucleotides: TGTGCCAGCAGCTCACTACAGGGGACCCAAAACTACGAGCAGTACTTC. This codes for CASSSLQGTQNYEQYF. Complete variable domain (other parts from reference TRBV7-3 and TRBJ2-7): GAGVSQTPSNKVTEKGKYVELRCDPISGHTALYWYRQSLGQGPEFLIYFQGTGAADDSGLPNDRFFAVRPEGSVSTLKIQRTERGDSAVYLCASSSLQGTQNYEQYFGPGTRLTVT.

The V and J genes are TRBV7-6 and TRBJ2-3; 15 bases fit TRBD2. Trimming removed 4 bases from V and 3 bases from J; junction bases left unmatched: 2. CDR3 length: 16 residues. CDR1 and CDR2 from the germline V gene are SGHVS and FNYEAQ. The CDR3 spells CASSSGLAGGTDTQYF. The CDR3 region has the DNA TGTGCCAGCAGCTCGGGACTAGCGGGAGGAACAGATACGCAGTATTTT.

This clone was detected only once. CDR3 residues: CASSQGPGVWGNQPQHF. The CDR3 DNA follows: TGTGCCAGCAGCCAAGGACCCGGAGTATGGGGCAATCAGCCCCAGCATTTT. The V gene is TRBV7-2, the J gene TRBJ1-5, with no clear D. Germline V CDR1 and CDR2: SGHTA, FQGNSA. The CDR3 has 17 amino acids. The V end lost 5 bases, the J end lost 2 bases, and 19 bases lay between the germline ends.